The clone carrying this TCR beta chain was picked up a small number of times. What it binds is unknown. In germline, CDR1 is MNHEY, CDR2 SVGEGT. The CDR3 is 16 residues long. Losses at the gene ends were 4 bases for V and 8 bases for J; bases not matched to a gene: 13. In TCRdb, the reads were re-called with MiXCR into one record per CDR3 protein. Among roughly 800,000 distinct CDR3 sequences listed, 25% to 35% were seen once. These data come from a study of T cell repertoires in cytomegalovirus infection. This receptor was identified in a human donor in good health (CMV status not recorded). Some clones in this sample may be carry-over from other donors' samples. This chain uses TRBV6-2 or TRBV6-3 with TRBJ2-1; 8 positions match TRBD1. The sequenced sample was cultured CD8+ T cells from PBMCs, obtained from culture after CMV antigen stimulation. This chain's CDR3 is CASSFDRGNDGDEQFF. For the CDR3, the DNA is TGTGCCAGCAGTTTCGACAGGGGAAATGATGGGGATGAGCAGTTCTTC.